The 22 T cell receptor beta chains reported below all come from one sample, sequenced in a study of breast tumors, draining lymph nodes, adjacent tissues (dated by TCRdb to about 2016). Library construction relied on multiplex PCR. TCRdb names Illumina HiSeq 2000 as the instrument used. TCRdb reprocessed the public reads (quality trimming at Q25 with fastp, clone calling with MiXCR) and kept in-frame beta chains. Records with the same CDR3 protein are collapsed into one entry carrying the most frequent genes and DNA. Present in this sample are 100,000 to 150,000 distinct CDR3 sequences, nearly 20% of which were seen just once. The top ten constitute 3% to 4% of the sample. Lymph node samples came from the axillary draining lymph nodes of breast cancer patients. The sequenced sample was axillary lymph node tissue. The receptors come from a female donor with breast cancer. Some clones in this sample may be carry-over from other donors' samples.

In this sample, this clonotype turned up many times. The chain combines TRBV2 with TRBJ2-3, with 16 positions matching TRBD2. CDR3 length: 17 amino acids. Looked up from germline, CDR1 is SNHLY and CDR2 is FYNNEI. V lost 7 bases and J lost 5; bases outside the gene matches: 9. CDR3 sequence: CASIRGLAGGRGDTQYF. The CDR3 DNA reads TGTGCCAGCATTCGGGGACTAGCGGGGGGGCGTGGAGATACGCAGTATTTT. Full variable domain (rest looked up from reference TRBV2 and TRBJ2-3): EPEVTQTPSHQVTQMGQEVILRCVPISNHLYFYWYRQILGQKVEFLVSFYNNEISEKSEIFDDQFSVERPDGSNFTLKIRSTKLEDSAMYFCASIRGLAGGRGDTQYFGPGTRLTVL.

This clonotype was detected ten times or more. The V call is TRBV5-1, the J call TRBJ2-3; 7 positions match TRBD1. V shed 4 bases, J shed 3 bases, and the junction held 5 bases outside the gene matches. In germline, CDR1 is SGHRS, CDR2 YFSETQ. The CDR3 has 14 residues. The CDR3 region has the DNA TGCGCCAGCAGCAGGGACAGTTGGACAGATACGCAGTATTTT. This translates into CASSRDSWTDTQYF. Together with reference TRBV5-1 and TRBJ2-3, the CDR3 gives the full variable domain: KAGVTQTPRYLIKTRGQQVTLSCSPISGHRSVSWYQQTPGQGLQFLFEYFSETQRNKGNFPGRFSGRQFSNSRSEMNVSTLELGDSALYLCASSRDSWTDTQYFGPGTRLTVL.

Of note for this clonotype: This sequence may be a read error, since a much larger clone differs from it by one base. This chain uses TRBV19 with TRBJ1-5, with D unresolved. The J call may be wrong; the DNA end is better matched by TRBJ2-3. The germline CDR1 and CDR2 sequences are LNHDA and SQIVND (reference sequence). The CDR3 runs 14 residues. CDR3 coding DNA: TGTGCCAGTAGTATCTTAAGCAGGAATCAGCCCCAGTATTTT. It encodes CASSILSRNQPQYF.

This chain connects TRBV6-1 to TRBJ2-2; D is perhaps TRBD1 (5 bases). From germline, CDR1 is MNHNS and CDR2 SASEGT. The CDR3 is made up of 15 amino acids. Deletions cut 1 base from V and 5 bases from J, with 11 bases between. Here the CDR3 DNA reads TGTGCCAGCAGTGAAGGGCAGGGTTGGACCGGGGAGCTGTTTTTT. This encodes CASSEGQGWTGELFF.

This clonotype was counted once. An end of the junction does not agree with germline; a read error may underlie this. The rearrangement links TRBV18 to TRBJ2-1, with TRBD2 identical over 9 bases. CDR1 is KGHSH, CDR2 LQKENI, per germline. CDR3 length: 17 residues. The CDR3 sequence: CASPPSSGRLSYNEQFF. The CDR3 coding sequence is TGTGCCAGCCCACCGTCGAGCGGGAGGCTTTCCTACAATGAGCAGTTCTTC.

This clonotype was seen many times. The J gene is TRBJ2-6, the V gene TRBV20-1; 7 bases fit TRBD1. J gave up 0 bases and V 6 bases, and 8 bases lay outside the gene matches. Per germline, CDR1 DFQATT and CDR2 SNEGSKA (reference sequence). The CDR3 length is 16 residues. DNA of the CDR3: TGCAGTGCAAACTCGGGACAGAGCTCTGGGGCCAACGTCCTGACTTTC. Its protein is CSANSGQSSGANVLTF.

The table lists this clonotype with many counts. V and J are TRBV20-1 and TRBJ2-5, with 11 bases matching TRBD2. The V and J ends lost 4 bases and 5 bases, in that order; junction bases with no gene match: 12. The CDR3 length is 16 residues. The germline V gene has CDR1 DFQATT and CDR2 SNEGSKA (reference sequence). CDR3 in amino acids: CSATSPVSGRAETQYF. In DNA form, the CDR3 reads TGCAGTGCTACCTCCCCGGTTAGCGGGAGGGCGGAGACCCAGTACTTC.

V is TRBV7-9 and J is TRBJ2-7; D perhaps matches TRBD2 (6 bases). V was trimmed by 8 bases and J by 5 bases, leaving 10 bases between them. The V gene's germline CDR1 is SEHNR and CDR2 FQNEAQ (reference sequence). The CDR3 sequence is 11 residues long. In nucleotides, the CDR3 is TGTGCCAGCGGGAGGTCGAACGAGCAGTACTTC. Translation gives CASGRSNEQYF. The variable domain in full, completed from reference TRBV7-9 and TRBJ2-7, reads DTGVSQNPRHKITKRGQNVTFRCDPISEHNRLYWYRQTLGQGPEFLTYFQNEAQLEKSRLLSDRFSAERPKGSFSTLEIQRTEQGDSAMYLCASGRSNEQYFGPGTRLTVT.

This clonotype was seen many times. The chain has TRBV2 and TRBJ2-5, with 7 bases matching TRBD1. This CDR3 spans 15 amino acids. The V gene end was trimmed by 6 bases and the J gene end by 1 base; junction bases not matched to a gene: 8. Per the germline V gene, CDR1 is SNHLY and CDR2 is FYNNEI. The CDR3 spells CASREYRGFQETQYF. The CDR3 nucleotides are TGTGCCAGCAGGGAGTACAGGGGATTCCAAGAGACCCAGTACTTC.

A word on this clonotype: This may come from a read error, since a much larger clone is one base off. CDR3 nucleotides: TGTGCCAACAGCGTAGGTGGGTCAGGTACGCAGTATTTT. Translated: CANSVGGSGTQYF. This chain joins TRBV9 and TRBJ2-3, with D unclear. This CDR3 spans 13 amino acids. Germline loops: CDR1 SGDLS, CDR2 YYNGEE.

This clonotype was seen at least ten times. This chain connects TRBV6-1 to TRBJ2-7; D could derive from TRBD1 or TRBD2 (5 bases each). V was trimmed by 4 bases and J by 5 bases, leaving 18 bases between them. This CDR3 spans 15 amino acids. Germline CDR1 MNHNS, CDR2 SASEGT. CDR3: CASSAGRGRSNEQYF. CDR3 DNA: TGTGCCAGCAGTGCAGGACGGGGCCGATCGAACGAGCAGTACTTC.

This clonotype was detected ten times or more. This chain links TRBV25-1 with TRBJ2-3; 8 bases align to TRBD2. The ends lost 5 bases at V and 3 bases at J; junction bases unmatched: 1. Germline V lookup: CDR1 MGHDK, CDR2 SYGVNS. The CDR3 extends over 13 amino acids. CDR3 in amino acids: CASSKRETDTQYF. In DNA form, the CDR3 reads TGTGCCAGCAGTAAGCGGGAGACAGATACGCAGTATTTT. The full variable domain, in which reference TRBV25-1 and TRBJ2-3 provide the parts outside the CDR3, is EADIYQTPRYLVIGTGKKITLECSQTMGHDKMYWYQQDPGMELHLIHYSYGVNSTEKGDLSSESTVSRIRTEHFPLTLESARPSHTSQYLCASSKRETDTQYFGPGTRLTVL.

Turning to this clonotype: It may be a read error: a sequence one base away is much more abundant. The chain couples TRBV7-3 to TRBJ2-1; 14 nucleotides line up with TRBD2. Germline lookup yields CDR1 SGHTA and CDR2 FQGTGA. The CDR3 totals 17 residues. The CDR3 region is CAGSRTSGGSGVNEQFF. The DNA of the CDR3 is TGTGCCGGCAGTCGGACTAGCGGGGGGTCGGGGGTGAATGAGCAGTTCTTC.

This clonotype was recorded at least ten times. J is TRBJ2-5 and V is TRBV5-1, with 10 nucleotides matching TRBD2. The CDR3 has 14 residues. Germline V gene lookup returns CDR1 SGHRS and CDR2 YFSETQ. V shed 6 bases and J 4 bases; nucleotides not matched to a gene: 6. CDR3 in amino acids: CASTTSGAVETQYF. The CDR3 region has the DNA TGCGCCAGCACCACTAGCGGGGCGGTAGAGACCCAGTACTTC. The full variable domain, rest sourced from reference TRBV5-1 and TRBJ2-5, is KAGVTQTPRYLIKTRGQQVTLSCSPISGHRSVSWYQQTPGQGLQFLFEYFSETQRNKGNFPGRFSGRQFSNSRSEMNVSTLELGDSALYLCASTTSGAVETQYFGPGTRLLVL.

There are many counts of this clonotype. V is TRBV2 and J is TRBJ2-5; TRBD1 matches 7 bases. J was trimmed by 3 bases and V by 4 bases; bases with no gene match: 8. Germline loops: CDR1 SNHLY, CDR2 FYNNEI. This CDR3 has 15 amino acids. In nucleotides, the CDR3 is TGTGCCAGCAGTGGGGGGCCCGGGACAGAAGAGACCCAGTACTTC. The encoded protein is CASSGGPGTEETQYF.

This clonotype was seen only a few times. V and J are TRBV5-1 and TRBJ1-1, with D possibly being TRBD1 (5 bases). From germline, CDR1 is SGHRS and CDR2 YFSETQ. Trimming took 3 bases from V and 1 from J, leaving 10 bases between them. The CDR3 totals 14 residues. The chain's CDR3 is CASSWGIRNTEAFF. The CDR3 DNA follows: TGCGCCAGCAGCTGGGGCATACGGAACACTGAAGCTTTCTTT.

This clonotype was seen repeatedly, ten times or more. The CDR3 nucleotides are TGTGCCAGCAGCCAGCCCCTAGCGGGAGTTTCTAATGAGCAGTTCTTC. It specifies CASSQPLAGVSNEQFF. The J gene is TRBJ2-1, the V gene TRBV4-2, with TRBD2 identical over 10 bases. CDR3 length: 16 residues. With V trimmed by 3 bases and J by 7 bases, 9 bases remained unmatched. Germline V gene lookup returns CDR1 LGHNA and CDR2 YNFKEQ.

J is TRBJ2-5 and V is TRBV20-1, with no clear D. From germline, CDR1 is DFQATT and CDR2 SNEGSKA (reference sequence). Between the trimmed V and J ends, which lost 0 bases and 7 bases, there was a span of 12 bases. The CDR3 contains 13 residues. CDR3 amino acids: CSARDLGLGTQYF. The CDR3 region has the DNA TGCAGTGCTAGAGATCTGGGGTTGGGGACCCAGTACTTC.

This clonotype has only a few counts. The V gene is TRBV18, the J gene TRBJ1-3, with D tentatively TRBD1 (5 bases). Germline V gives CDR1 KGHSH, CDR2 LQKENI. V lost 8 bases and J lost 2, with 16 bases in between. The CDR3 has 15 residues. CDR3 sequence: CASRRQGSAGNTIYF. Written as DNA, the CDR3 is TGTGCCAGCCGCCGGCAGGGAAGTGCTGGAAACACCATATATTTT.

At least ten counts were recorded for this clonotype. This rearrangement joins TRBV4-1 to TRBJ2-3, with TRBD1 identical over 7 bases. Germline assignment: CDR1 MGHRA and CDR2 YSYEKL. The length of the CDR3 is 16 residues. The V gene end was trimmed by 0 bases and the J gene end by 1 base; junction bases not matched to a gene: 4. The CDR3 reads CASSQETGTGTDTQYF. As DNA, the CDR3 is TGCGCCAGCAGCCAAGAGACCGGGACAGGCACAGATACGCAGTATTTT.

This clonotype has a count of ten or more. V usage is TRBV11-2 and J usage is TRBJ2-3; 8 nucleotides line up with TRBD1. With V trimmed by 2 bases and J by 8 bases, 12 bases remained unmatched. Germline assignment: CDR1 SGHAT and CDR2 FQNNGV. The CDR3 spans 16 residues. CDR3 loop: CASSLRAGQVKVTQYF. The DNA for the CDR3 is TGTGCCAGCAGCTTAAGGGCGGGACAGGTGAAAGTTACGCAGTATTTT.

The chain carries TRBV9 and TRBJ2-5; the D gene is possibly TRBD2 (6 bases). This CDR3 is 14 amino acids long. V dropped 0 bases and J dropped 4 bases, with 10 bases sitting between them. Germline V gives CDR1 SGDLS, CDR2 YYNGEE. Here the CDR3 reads CASSVDQEGETQYF. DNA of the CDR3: TGTGCCAGCAGCGTAGATCAGGAGGGAGAGACCCAGTACTTC. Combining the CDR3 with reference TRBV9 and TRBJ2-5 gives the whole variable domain DSGVTQTPKHLITATGQRVTLRCSPRSGDLSVYWYQQSLDQGLQFLIQYYNGEERAKGNILERFSAQQFPDLHSELNLSSLELGDSALYFCASSVDQEGETQYFGPGTRLLVL.